The rows below give T cell receptor beta chains drawn from one sample of a study of beta chain features in type 1 diabetes. Sequencing used immunoSEQ multiplex PCR; TCRdb keeps in-frame clones, though not all of them. The data hold around 300,000 clones, with approximately 11% observed a single time. The specimen was naive CD4+ T cells from blood. These receptor sequences come from a woman younger than 45 in good health. Each CDR3 is given without its conserved first and last residue. The order of the fields is J gene, V gene, CDR3 protein.

>TRBJ2-5|TRBV5-1
ASSWTGLETQY
>TRBJ2-7|TRBV7-3
ASSPMGLARNEQY
>TRBJ1-1|TRBV6-5
ASSYSSRSMNTEAF
>TRBJ2-7|TRBV7-9
ASSSHPKQGGEQY
>TRBJ1-2|TRBV4-1
ASRRPGQGYGYT
>TRBJ2-1|TRBV7-9
ASSLLNEQF
>TRBJ2-5|TRBV7-6
ASSLASQETQY
>TRBJ2-7|TRBV2
ASSGQGVIDEQY
>TRBJ2-7|TRBV4-3
ASSQEALAYEQY
>TRBJ2-7|TRBV28
ASNQDRGYEQY
>TRBJ2-6|TRBV9
ASSAGQGGSGANVLT
>TRBJ2-7|TRBV7-8
ASSLVGGSPSYEQY
>TRBJ2-3|TRBV7-2
ASSLARSTSTDTQY
>TRBJ2-1|TRBV7-9
ASSFKGQLNNEQF
>TRBJ2-2|TRBV9
ASSVGYPRENTGELF
>TRBJ1-1|TRBV15
ATSRTGKNTEAF
>TRBJ1-5|TRBV25-1
ASSPTGSNQPQH
>TRBJ2-6|TRBV2
ASRVLDAPPGANVLT
>TRBJ1-2|TRBV29-1
SVGGRNYIGYT
>TRBJ1-5|TRBV21-1
ASTRQGRRQPQH
>-|TRBV4-3
ASSPEVSYEQY
>TRBJ2-1|TRBV28
ASSGPEGYGGNNEQF
>TRBJ2-7|TRBV6-5
ATLEPSSSYEQY
>TRBJ2-3|TRBV7-9
ASSSGLAGDTDTQY
>TRBJ2-1|TRBV15
ATSRTLAGAYNEQF
>TRBJ2-7|TRBV5-1
ASSFSSGSGEQY
>TRBJ1-2|TRBV28
ASSTQGGYGYT
>TRBJ2-5|TRBV7-2
ASTLIGGWYPGETQY
>TRBJ2-3|TRBV7-2
ASSLASGGVDTQY
>TRBJ2-2|TRBV5-1
ASSREGNTGELF
>TRBJ1-2|TRBV7-8
ASSQSQGYYGYT
>TRBJ2-7|TRBV5-4
ASSIGLAGGFEQY
>TRBJ2-2|TRBV4-2
ASSQEGTSGNPRGELF
>TRBJ1-2|TRBV7-2
ASSRGQGGGYT
>TRBJ2-7|TRBV27
ASSSRQGYEQY
>TRBJ2-7|TRBV18
ASSRRDRYYEQY
>TRBJ2-5|TRBV5-4
ASSFPSGRAETQY
>TRBJ2-5|TRBV15
ATSSYFGSLAGVRTQY
>TRBJ2-2|TRBV9
ASSVVGQLTGELF
>TRBJ2-2|TRBV9
ASSVGLAGVTGELF
>TRBJ2-1|TRBV6-9
ASRRRRATDEQF
>TRBJ2-7|TRBV18
ASSVTSYEQY
>TRBJ2-7|TRBV9
ASSVPPGGGEQY
>TRBJ2-7|TRBV6-6
ASSYSRGEPYEQY